These 27 T cell receptor beta chains originate from one sample sequenced in a study of T cell responses to AZD1222 COVID-19 vaccine (dated by TCRdb to the early 2020s). The time point label for this specimen denotes: about 28 days (+/-7) after the second vaccine dose. The library was obtained by the immunoSEQ multiplex PCR assay. The clones in this table, taken by TCRdb from immuneACCESS, are in-frame only. Not every clone is retained; where verified, under half of the shortfall comes from an unresolved V gene, and the cause of the rest is unknown. The table for this sample lists 75,000 to 85,000 clones; 87% of them were counted only once. Approximately 10% of the sample is held by the ten biggest clonotypes. Sequencing was performed on peripheral blood, taken 28 days after the second AZD1222 dose. These receptors originate from an adult who received the AZD1222 COVID-19 vaccine.

Remarks on this clone: Its ends do not fully match the called genes, so a read error is possible. The chain links TRBV7-7 to TRBJ1-4; 9 bases fit TRBD1. Germline loops: CDR1 SSHAT, CDR2 FNYEAQ (reference sequence). The CDR3 sequence is 15 residues long. CDR3 loop: CASSKGQGSDEKLFF. Here the CDR3 DNA reads TGTGCTAGCAGCAAAGGACAGGGGAGCGATGAAAAACTGTTTTTT. Looking up the rest from reference TRBV7-7 and TRBJ1-4 gives the full variable domain: GAGVSQSPRYKVTKRGQDVTLRCDPISSHATLYWYQQALGQGPEFLTYFNYEAQPDKSGLPSDRFSAERPEGSISTLTIQRTEQRDSAMYRCASSKGQGSDEKLFFGSGTQLSVL.

This clone was counted once. The V gene is TRBV6-5, the J gene TRBJ1-5, with D hard to call. CDR1 is MNHEY, CDR2 SVGAGI, per germline. V lost 8 bases and J lost 6, with 11 bases in between. The length of the CDR3 is 12 residues. The CDR3 DNA sequence: TGTGCCAGCCGGGGAATAGGTCAGCCCCAGCATTTT. Translation: CASRGIGQPQHF.

This chain links TRBV6-1 with TRBJ2-7, with a weak D call TRBD2 (5 bases). This CDR3 contains 12 residues. V was shortened by 11 bases and J by 6 bases, with 17 bases between the two germline ends. Germline V gives CDR1 MNHNS, CDR2 SASEGT. CDR3 region: CAGKGHGVEQYF. The CDR3, as DNA: TGTGCCGGGAAGGGCCACGGGGTCGAGCAGTACTTC.

The chain combines TRBV5-6 with TRBJ2-1; maybe TRBD1 (5 bases). The CDR3 length is 13 residues. V shed 0 bases and J shed 7 bases, with 8 bases lying between them. The germline V gene has CDR1 SGHDT and CDR2 YYEEEE. In DNA form, the CDR3 reads TGTGCCAGCAGCTTGGCAGGGTGGAATGAGCAGTTCTTC. As protein: CASSLAGWNEQFF.

This rearrangement joins TRBV2 to TRBJ2-1; TRBD2 aligns across 13 bases. The ends lost 7 bases at V and 6 bases at J; junction bases unmatched: 3. Germline assignment: CDR1 SNHLY and CDR2 FYNNEI. This CDR3 is built from 14 residues. CDR3 residues: CASKRTSGGNEQFF. The CDR3 nucleotides read TGTGCCAGCAAGAGGACTAGCGGGGGCAATGAGCAGTTCTTC.

This clone has a single count. For the CDR3, the DNA is TGTGCCTGGAGTCCCTACAATGAGCAGTTCTTC. Residues: CAWSPYNEQFF. J is TRBJ2-1 and V is TRBV30; D gene uncertain. Germline V CDR1 and CDR2: GTSNPN, SVGIG (reference sequence). The CDR3 spans 11 residues. Trimming took 2 bases from V and 2 from J, leaving 1 base between them.

This rearrangement joins TRBV18 to TRBJ1-1, with D possibly matching TRBD1 (5 bases). The CDR3 contains 16 residues. The germline gives CDR1 KGHSH, CDR2 LQKENI. Trimming cost V 2 bases and J 7 bases, with 20 bases left between them. CDR3 in amino acids: CASSPVTGPRRGEAFF. The CDR3 DNA follows: TGTGCCAGCTCACCAGTAACGGGGCCGCGAAGGGGTGAAGCTTTCTTT.

The rearrangement uses TRBV6-6 and TRBJ1-3; 7 bases match TRBD1. This CDR3 region has 14 residues. V shed 6 bases, J shed 3 bases, and the junction held 5 bases outside the gene matches. Germline lookup yields CDR1 MNHNY and CDR2 SVGAGI (reference sequence). The CDR3 sequence is CASSNRGFGNTIYF. The CDR3 nucleotides read TGTGCCAGCAGCAACAGGGGATTTGGAAACACCATATATTTT.

This clone occurred once. V usage is TRBV5-1 and J usage is TRBJ2-3; 7 bases fit TRBD1. Germline loops: CDR1 SGHRS, CDR2 YFSETQ. The CDR3 length is 15 residues. V gave up 2 bases and J gave up 3 bases; unmatched junction bases: 6. CDR3 coding DNA: TGCGCCAGCAGCTTAGGGGGCGAGTGGACAGATACGCAGTATTTT. As protein: CASSLGGEWTDTQYF.

The chain carries TRBV18 and TRBJ2-7; TRBD1 is a possible D gene (6 bases). Deletions cut 5 bases from V and 7 bases from J, with 21 bases between. Germline V lookup: CDR1 KGHSH, CDR2 LQKENI. CDR3 size: 15 residues. The CDR3: CASSTGAGVLGEQYF. CDR3 bases: TGTGCCAGCTCAACAGGCGCAGGGGTTCTTGGTGAGCAGTACTTC.

The chain is built from TRBV6-5 and TRBJ1-1; D gene uncertain. V dropped 0 bases and J dropped 0 bases, with 8 bases sitting between them. This CDR3 has 15 residues. Germline V gene sequence: CDR1 MNHEY, CDR2 SVGAGI. The CDR3 region is CASSYSQVVNTEAFF. The CDR3 bases are TGTGCCAGCAGTTACTCTCAAGTGGTGAACACTGAAGCTTTCTTT.

The V gene is TRBV12-3 or TRBV12-4, the J gene TRBJ1-3; no firm D call. V lost 3 bases and J lost 4, with 4 bases in between. CDR3 length equals 12 residues. The CDR3 here is CASSFGGNTIYF. For the CDR3, the DNA is TGTGCCAGCAGTTTTGGGGGAAACACCATATATTTT.

The chain recombines TRBV30 with TRBJ2-1; 9 bases are shared with TRBD2. V shed 6 bases, J shed 10 bases, and the junction held 19 bases outside the gene matches. The germline V gene has CDR1 GTSNPN and CDR2 SVGIG (reference sequence). There are 16 residues in the CDR3. CDR3 sequence (DNA): TGTGCCTGCCCAGGATTTGCGAGCGGGGGGATAAGAGAGCAGTTCTTC. Translated, it gives CACPGFASGGIREQFF.

V gene TRBV19 combines with J gene TRBJ1-6; possible D gene TRBD1, 6 bases. This CDR3 contains 14 residues. Trimming cost V 8 bases and J 7 bases, with 15 bases left between them. From germline, CDR1 is LNHDA and CDR2 SQIVND (reference sequence). CDR3 in amino acids: CASGDIFYNSPLHF. The CDR3, as DNA: TGTGCCAGTGGGGACATATTTTACAATTCACCCCTCCACTTT.

The chain couples TRBV7-3 to TRBJ1-1; D call uncertain. There are 13 residues in the CDR3. Trimming took 5 bases from V and 3 from J, leaving 10 bases between them. Germline CDR1 SGHTA, CDR2 FQGTGA. This CDR3 reads CASSLGEDTEAFF. CDR3 DNA: TGTGCCAGCAGCCTCGGAGAAGACACTGAAGCTTTCTTT.

J is TRBJ2-7 and V is TRBV2; tentatively, D is TRBD1 or TRBD2 (5 bases each). V lost 11 bases and J 7 bases, leaving 21 bases between the germline ends. Per germline, CDR1 SNHLY and CDR2 FYNNEI. CDR3 length: 13 residues. CDR3 coding DNA: TGTGCCGGTACCGGGACCCTCGCTGGAGAGCAGTACTTC. Protein product: CAGTGTLAGEQYF.

The CDR3 DNA sequence: TGTGCCAGCAGCTTACAGCGGGGGGGATCGTACGAGCAGTACTTC. It specifies CASSLQRGGSYEQYF. The chain employs TRBV7-3 and TRBJ2-7; TRBD2 matches 10 bases. Germline trimming cut 2 bases from V and 4 bases from J; bases unmatched to any gene: 5. CDR1 is SGHTA, CDR2 FQGTGA, per germline. The CDR3 is made up of 15 amino acids.

This clone turned up a few times. The rearrangement links TRBV30 to TRBJ1-2; no clear D gene. Germline CDR1 GTSNPN, CDR2 SVGIG (reference sequence). V lost 7 bases and J lost 0, with 12 bases in between. The length of the CDR3 is 13 residues. CDR3 in DNA: TGTGCCTCCCCGACGGTTGCTAACTATGGCTACACCTTC. Translating gives CASPTVANYGYTF.

CDR3 residues: CASSVEGVENTIYF. CDR3 DNA: TGTGCCAGCAGCGTAGAGGGTGTCGAAAACACCATATATTTT. This chain links TRBV9 with TRBJ1-3; no firm D call. The CDR3 has 14 residues. CDR1 and CDR2 from the germline V gene are SGDLS and YYNGEE. Trimming pared 0 bases from V and 6 bases from J, leaving 10 bases between.

This chain's CDR3 is CASSRTGGYGYTF. CDR3 nucleotides: TGTGCCAGCAGCAGAACAGGGGGCTATGGCTACACCTTC. This chain links TRBV12-3 or TRBV12-4 with TRBJ1-2, with 8 bases aligning to TRBD1. Trimming took 6 bases from V and 4 from J; bases not matched to a gene: 4. The CDR3 loop spans 13 amino acids.

The chain employs TRBV10-3 and TRBJ2-2; TRBD2 aligns across 11 bases. With 3 bases clipped from V and 0 bases from J, the junction kept 6 bases outside the gene matches. The CDR3 extends over 18 amino acids. Germline CDR1 is ENHRY and CDR2 is SYGVKD. The CDR3 protein is CAISEPGLAVSNTGELFF. For the CDR3, the DNA is TGTGCCATCAGTGAACCGGGACTAGCGGTTTCGAACACCGGGGAGCTGTTTTTT.

The genes are TRBV11-1 and TRBJ2-3; 7 bases are shared with TRBD2. This CDR3 spans 16 amino acids. The V gene end was trimmed by 1 base and the J gene end by 0 bases; junction bases not matched to a gene: 4. Germline CDR1 SGHAT, CDR2 FQDESV (reference sequence). The DNA of the CDR3 is TGTGCCAGCAGCTTAGGACTAGCAAGAAGCACAGATACGCAGTATTTT. Protein sequence: CASSLGLARSTDTQYF.

J is TRBJ2-7 and V is TRBV9; possibly TRBD1 or TRBD2 for D (5 bases each). CDR3 length equals 14 residues. Per the germline V gene, CDR1 is SGDLS and CDR2 is YYNGEE. Trimming took off 4 bases at V and 3 bases at J, with 14 bases between the two ends. CDR3 nucleotide sequence: TGTGCCAGCAGCCGGGACCTGGCCCTCTACGAGCAGTACTTC. This encodes CASSRDLALYEQYF.

The gene calls are TRBV18 and TRBJ2-5; D may be TRBD1 (5 bases). CDR3 length: 15 amino acids. The germline V gene has CDR1 KGHSH and CDR2 LQKENI. Trimming left V 2 bases short and J 0 bases short, with 10 bases between. CDR3 in amino acids: CASSPSDRNQETQYF. In nucleotides, the CDR3 is TGTGCCAGCTCACCATCCGACAGAAACCAAGAGACCCAGTACTTC.

The V call is TRBV6-1, the J call TRBJ1-3, with unresolved D. Germline lookup yields CDR1 MNHNS and CDR2 SASEGT. This CDR3 is 15 amino acids long. V lost 1 base, J lost 1 base, and 8 bases lay in between. CDR3 in DNA: TGTGCCAGCAGTGAAGTTAGCAGATCTGGAAACACCATATATTTT. Protein product: CASSEVSRSGNTIYF.

This sequence joins TRBV29-1 and TRBJ2-4; D tentatively fits TRBD1 or TRBD2 (5 bases each). The V gene lost 4 bases and the J gene lost 0 bases, with 10 bases spanning the gap. Germline lookup yields CDR1 SQVTM and CDR2 ANQGSEA. This CDR3 contains 14 residues. The CDR3 sequence: CSVGGLRAKNIQYF. CDR3 nucleotides: TGCAGCGTTGGGGGGTTGAGAGCCAAAAACATTCAGTACTTC.

V is TRBV5-6 and J is TRBJ2-7; possibly TRBD1 for D (6 bases). The CDR3 sequence is 14 residues long. Germline CDR1 reads SGHDT; CDR2 reads YYEEEE. Trimming took 2 bases from V and 4 from J, leaving 13 bases between them. CDR3: CASSLLQGTYEQYF. CDR3 bases: TGTGCCAGCAGCTTACTACAGGGAACGTACGAGCAGTACTTC.